This T cell receptor (beta chain) was retrieved from a study of shared clonotypes between healthy human individuals. Method: immunoSEQ multiplex PCR; TCRdb's copy keeps in-frame clones and lacks some. This table holds around 1.5 million clones, roughly 98% found once. A CD45RA+ naive subset and a CD45RA-negative memory subset were split from CD4+ cells. Trimming took 7 bases from V and 0 from J; bases not matched to a gene: 4. In germline, CDR1 is SGHVS, CDR2 FQNEAQ. The CDR3 consists of 14 residues. This clonotype was obtained from a man aged 30 to 39 in good health. V and J are TRBV7-8 and TRBJ2-5; 8 bases are shared with TRBD2. Material: naive CD4+ T cells sorted from blood. Subset: CD45RA+ positively selected. CDR3 coding DNA: TGTGCCAGCAAACTAGCGGTATACCAAGAGACCCAGTACTTC. Encoded protein: CASKLAVYQETQYF.